The clone carrying this TCR beta chain showed up just a few times. This specimen comes from a study of Graves' ophthalmopathy and Graves' hyperthyroidism. Scientists amplified the TCR beta CDR3 regions from RNA transcripts. The library came from an HTBI-primed first-round RT-PCR and a second-round multiplex PCR. One entry per CDR3 protein, called by TCRdb with MiXCR from the multiplex PCR reads. Here the sample spans hundreds of thousands of distinct CDR3 sequences, around 50% being singletons. This CDR3 has 13 amino acids. Trimming cost V 6 bases and J 6 bases; bases outside gene matches: 7. The germline gives CDR1 LNHDA, CDR2 SQIVND (reference sequence). Each diagnosis was determined on the basis of clinical symptoms, serum thyroxine, TRAb, thyroid ultrasound and orbital computed tomography.

The receptor was derived from an adult man with Graves' ophthalmopathy. Sequencing used peripheral blood. The chain couples TRBV19 to TRBJ1-1, with 7 bases lining up with TRBD1. CDR3 coding DNA: TGTGCCAGTAGACTACCGGGACAGTCTGAAGCTTTCTTT. This gives the protein CASRLPGQSEAFF.